This TCR beta chain was observed in a study of shared clonotypes between healthy human individuals. As handled by the study authors: ImmunoSEQ yielded junction-only sequences lacking quality scores, so filtering differed. Using immunoSEQ multiplex PCR, the repertoire was profiled, and TCRdb retains in-frame clones only, with some absent. V, J and clone size derive from that table, while D and trimming were established from the DNA sequence. The repertoire consists of about 2.2 million clones, with around 93% occurring once and the leading ten covering about 1.7%. CD45RO-negative, CCR7-selected cells formed the naive CD8 fraction, which excluded terminally differentiated effector memory CD45RA+ cells. Only Caucasian adults living in Nashville, Tennessee served as donors. About this clone: Its antigen is not identified.

Study-level findings and limits: Across subsets, estimated richness was generally greater for naive than for memory populations. Generation probabilities of non-shared clonotypes were lower (relative to those shared by all four donors).

The germline V and J ends were trimmed by 3 bases and 4 bases, with 15 bases remaining between them. Germline CDR1 reads SGHAT; CDR2 reads FQNNGV. The CDR3 sequence is 15 residues long. The origin of this receptor is a man younger than 30 in good health. Some clones in this sample may be carry-over from other donors' samples. This chain uses TRBV11-2 with TRBJ1-1, with D perhaps matching TRBD1 (5 bases). Sample: naive CD8+ T cells from PBMCs. The CDR3: CASSLAAGPATEAFF. Written as DNA, the CDR3 is TGTGCCAGCAGCTTGGCGGCAGGGCCGGCCACTGAAGCTTTCTTT.